These 19 T cell receptor beta chains came from one sample sequenced in a study of post-analysis software for immune sequencing data (dated by TCRdb to between 2014 and 2017). To prepare the library, PCR was applied. The sequencing machine was an Illumina HiSeq 2500. To reduce PCR and sequencing biases, unique molecular identifiers were incorporated into the TCR beta cDNA libraries. The public reads were reprocessed in TCRdb via fastp at Q25 and MiXCR, keeping in-frame beta chains. Rows merge per CDR3 protein into single entries with the most common DNA and genes. The sample yields approximately 770,000 distinct CDR3 sequences; about half were counted once. In total, the top ten clones hold just under 5% of the sample. These receptors' targets are unknown. Study-wide findings and limitations: Patients showed significantly higher frequencies than controls for about 5 TRBV segments, among them TRBV5-6, TRBV5-1 and TRBV20-1.

Sequences were obtained from blood. The receptors shown here come from a girl between 10 and 17 years old with multiple sclerosis.

V and J are TRBV4-1 and TRBJ2-1; D unresolved. V lost 2 bases to trimming and J lost 1 base, with 9 bases between them. This CDR3 region has 15 residues. Looked up from germline, CDR1 is MGHRA and CDR2 is YSYEKL. CDR3 protein: CASSQLYDSYNEQFF. CDR3 bases: TGCGCCAGCAGCCAACTCTACGATTCCTACAATGAGCAGTTCTTC.

The chain has TRBV12-3 or TRBV12-4 and TRBJ1-1; the D gene is possibly TRBD1 (5 bases). The CDR3 sequence is 13 residues long. V gave up 3 bases and J gave up 12 bases, with 17 bases separating them. The CDR3 coding sequence is TGTGCCAGCAGTTTGACGGGGGGATACGAAACTTTCTTT. The encoded protein is CASSLTGGYETFF.

The chain links TRBV4-1 to TRBJ2-5, with D unresolved. The germline CDR1 and CDR2 sequences are MGHRA and YSYEKL. The V end was cut by 1 base, the J end by 9 bases, with 12 bases between. The CDR3 consists of 13 residues. DNA of the CDR3: TGCGCCAGCAGCCAAGGCTTCAGCCATTCCCAGTACTTC. Its translation: CASSQGFSHSQYF.

The chain joins TRBV7-9 to TRBJ2-7, with D unclear. CDR3 length: 14 residues. Between the trimmed V and J ends, which lost 1 base and 2 bases, there was a span of 9 bases. Per germline, CDR1 SEHNR and CDR2 FQNEAQ (reference sequence). CDR3 coding DNA: TGTGCCAGCAGCTTAGTTGGTCGTCCCTACGAGCAGTACTTC. Its protein product is CASSLVGRPYEQYF.

The chain is built from TRBV4-1 and TRBJ2-5, with a tentative D call TRBD1 (6 bases). TRBJ2-7 explains the end of the DNA better; the J call may be wrong. Germline assignment: CDR1 MGHRA and CDR2 YSYEKL. This CDR3 region has 15 residues. CDR3 nucleotides: TGCGCCAGCAGCCAAGGGAGGACAGTAAGGTACGAGCAGTACTTC. The encoded protein is CASSQGRTVRYEQYF.

This clonotype was picked up many times. The rearrangement uses TRBV29-1 and TRBJ1-2; tentative D call: TRBD1 (6 bases). V was trimmed by 7 bases and J by 2 bases, leaving 11 bases between them. Germline V gene data show CDR1 as SQVTM and CDR2 as ANQGSEA. The CDR3 is 12 residues long. The CDR3 spells CSGAGTNYGYTF. The CDR3 coding sequence is TGCAGCGGAGCAGGGACAAACTATGGCTACACCTTC.

Note on this clonotype: At one end the junction does not follow the germline gene, possibly because of a read error. The chain is built from TRBV10-3 and TRBJ2-1; 14 bases are a match to TRBD2. Germline loops: CDR1 ENHRY, CDR2 SYGVKD. There are 15 residues in the CDR3. CDR3 protein: CAISGTSGGYDERFF. The CDR3, as DNA: TGTGCCATCAGTGGGACTAGCGGGGGGTACGATGAGCGGTTCTTC.

V and J are TRBV3-1 and TRBJ1-1, with TRBD1 as a possible D gene (5 bases). The CDR3 is 13 amino acids. Per the germline V gene, CDR1 is LGHDT and CDR2 is YNNKEL (reference sequence). Trimming cost V 3 bases and J 7 bases, with 12 bases left between them. DNA for the CDR3: TGTGCCAGCAGCCAGGTGAGGGGAATTGAAGCTTTCTTT. Its protein product is CASSQVRGIEAFF.

This chain connects TRBV7-9 to TRBJ2-7; TRBD2 agrees at 7 bases. The CDR3 is 13 amino acids. CDR1 and CDR2 (germline): SEHNR, FQNEAQ (reference sequence). J was trimmed by 0 bases and V by 8 bases; bases with no gene match: 4. CDR3 loop: CASGGGSSYEQYF. In DNA form, the CDR3 reads TGTGCCAGCGGGGGGGGAAGCTCCTACGAGCAGTACTTC. Full variable domain (remainder filled in from reference TRBV7-9 and TRBJ2-7): DTGVSQNPRHKITKRGQNVTFRCDPISEHNRLYWYRQTLGQGPEFLTYFQNEAQLEKSRLLSDRFSAERPKGSFSTLEIQRTEQGDSAMYLCASGGGSSYEQYFGPGTRLTVT.

This rearrangement joins TRBV6-5 to TRBJ1-2; D is ambiguous. Looked up from germline, CDR1 is MNHEY and CDR2 is SVGAGI. This CDR3 is built from 13 residues. V gave up 7 bases and J gave up 2 bases, with 11 bases separating them. This CDR3 reads CASTRNSNYGYTF. CDR3 DNA sequence: TGTGCCAGCACCCGAAACAGCAACTATGGCTACACCTTC.

The chain uses TRBV18 and TRBJ2-3; D is possibly TRBD2 (7 bases). Trimming took 1 base from V and 5 from J, leaving 16 bases between them. Germline V lookup: CDR1 KGHSH, CDR2 LQKENI. The CDR3 has 16 amino acids. CDR3 residues: CASSPRGGPPGDTQYF. The DNA of the CDR3 is TGTGCCAGCTCACCACGGGGGGGGCCTCCCGGAGATACGCAGTATTTT.

This chain joins TRBV5-5 and TRBJ2-7, with TRBD1 identical over 7 bases. Germline CDR1 reads SGHKS; CDR2 reads YYEKEE (reference sequence). The V and J ends lost 4 bases and 0 bases, in that order; junction bases with no gene match: 7. This CDR3 comprises 15 residues. Written as DNA, the CDR3 is TGTGCCAGCAGCCGTACAGGGGACAGCTCCTACGAGCAGTACTTC. Its protein is CASSRTGDSSYEQYF.

This rearrangement joins TRBV6-6 to TRBJ1-1; D perhaps matches TRBD1 (5 bases). CDR3 length: 13 amino acids. Germline V gene sequence: CDR1 MNHNY, CDR2 SVGAGI (reference sequence). Trimming stripped 6 bases from V and 1 base from J, with 9 bases between. CDR3 in DNA: TGTGCCAGCAGGGTGGGACGGAACACTGAAGCTTTCTTT. This gives the protein CASRVGRNTEAFF.

This clonotype was detected a few times. V and J are TRBV29-1 and TRBJ2-1; D gene unclear. The CDR3 is 12 residues long. V was clipped by 1 base and J by 7 bases, with 8 bases between them. Germline V lookup: CDR1 SQVTM, CDR2 ANQGSEA. The CDR3 is CSVEVERNEQFF. Written as DNA, the CDR3 is TGCAGCGTTGAAGTTGAGAGGAATGAGCAGTTCTTC.

This clonotype was observed at least ten times. CDR3 coding DNA: TGCAGTGCTAGAGCAATTCCCTTAGCGGGAGGACTGGGGGAGCAGTACTTC. Translating it yields CSARAIPLAGGLGEQYF. The chain employs TRBV20-1 and TRBJ2-5, with 10 bases identical to TRBD2. Trimming removed 1 base from V and 11 bases from J; junction bases left unmatched: 19. Germline assignment: CDR1 DFQATT and CDR2 SNEGSKA (reference sequence). The CDR3 loop spans 17 amino acids.

The V and J genes are TRBV20-1 and TRBJ1-2; D might be TRBD1 (6 bases). Germline V gives CDR1 DFQATT, CDR2 SNEGSKA (reference sequence). The CDR3 runs 12 residues. Trimming stripped 4 bases from V and 8 bases from J, with 14 bases between. The chain's CDR3 is CSATYRERGYTF. CDR3 in DNA: TGCAGTGCTACATACAGGGAGAGGGGCTACACCTTC.

This clonotype was counted only a few times. This rearrangement joins TRBV9 to TRBJ2-5, with D unclear. Germline V gene data show CDR1 as SGDLS and CDR2 as YYNGEE. CDR3 length: 15 residues. V was shortened by 0 bases and J by 3 bases, with 12 bases between the two germline ends. CDR3 sequence reads: CASSVEGDDKETQYF. CDR3 nucleotides: TGTGCCAGCAGCGTAGAAGGAGACGACAAAGAGACCCAGTACTTC.

This clonotype was counted a few times. The chain carries TRBV5-1 and TRBJ2-7; a possible D gene is TRBD2 (5 bases). The germline V and J ends were trimmed by 0 bases and 2 bases, with 9 bases remaining between them. Per germline, CDR1 SGHRS and CDR2 YFSETQ. This CDR3 is 14 amino acids long. This CDR3 is CASSLDGSPYEQYF. The CDR3 region has the DNA TGCGCCAGCAGCTTGGATGGGAGCCCCTACGAGCAGTACTTC.

This clonotype occurred a few times. The V call is TRBV4-3, the J call TRBJ1-6; the D is unclear. CDR1 and CDR2 (germline): LGHNA, YSLEER. V was cut by 3 bases and J by 13 bases, with 10 bases left in between. CDR3 length: 12 amino acids. CDR3 in DNA: TGCGCCAGCAGCCATCGGCTGGGGCCCCTCCACTTT. The encoded protein is CASSHRLGPLHF.